The subject of this entry is one T cell receptor beta chain. Some clones are missing from TCRdb's copy, which holds only in-frame ones; the method was immunoSEQ multiplex PCR. Of 2 million to 3 million clones listed, roughly 93% are singletons. This sample is drawn from a study of shared clonotypes between healthy human individuals. The CDR3 consists of 12 residues. Germline V gene sequence: CDR1 SGHVS, CDR2 FNYEAQ. J was trimmed by 4 bases and V by 10 bases; bases with no gene match: 3. None of the donors, who were healthy HIV-negative adults, had recently had acute infections or vaccinations. The receptor's source is a man between 18 and 29 years old in good health. Some clones in this sample may be carry-over from other donors' samples. The sequenced sample consisted of naive CD4+ T cells from PBMCs. Subset described: CD45RA+ positively selected. The genes are TRBV7-6 and TRBJ1-1; 10 nucleotides agree with TRBD1. CDR3 in amino acids: CANRQGATEAFF. DNA for the CDR3: TGTGCCAACAGACAGGGGGCCACTGAAGCTTTCTTT.